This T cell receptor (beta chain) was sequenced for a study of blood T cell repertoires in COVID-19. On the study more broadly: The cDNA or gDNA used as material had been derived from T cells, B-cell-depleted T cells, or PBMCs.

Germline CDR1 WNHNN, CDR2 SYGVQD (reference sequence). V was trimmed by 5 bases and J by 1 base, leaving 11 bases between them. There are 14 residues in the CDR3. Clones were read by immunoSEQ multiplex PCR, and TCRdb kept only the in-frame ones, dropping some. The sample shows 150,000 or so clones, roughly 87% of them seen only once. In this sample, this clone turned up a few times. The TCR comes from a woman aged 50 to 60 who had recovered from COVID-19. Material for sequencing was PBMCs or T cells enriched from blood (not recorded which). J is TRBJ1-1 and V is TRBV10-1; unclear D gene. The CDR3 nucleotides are TGCGCCAGCAGTTATCCGGGTCCGAACACTGAAGCTTTCTTT. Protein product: CASSYPGPNTEAFF.